This TCR beta chain is drawn from a study of blood T cell repertoires in COVID-19. Turning to the study itself: From T cells, B-cell-depleted T cells, or PBMCs came the material, which was cDNA or gDNA.

Participants were aged about 18 to 89 years from approximately 23 US areas. The authors' processing: Nucleated cell number was recorded as an estimate derived from reference gene primer amplification. Sequenced by immunoSEQ multiplex PCR; TCRdb stores in-frame clones only, minus some. That table is the source of V, J and clone size, and D and trimming were worked out from the DNA. The table has over 300,000 clones, approximately 85% seen once; the top ten hold about 2%. This receptor was identified in a man aged 25 to 40 who had recovered from COVID-19. Material: PBMCs or T cells enriched from blood (not recorded which).

CDR3 coding DNA: TGTGCCACCAGTGATCACAGGGAGCTTCATGGCTACACCTTC. This encodes CATSDHRELHGYTF. The chain is built from TRBV24-1 and TRBJ1-2; D may be TRBD1 (6 bases). With 3 bases removed from V and 6 bases from J, the gap between germline ends came to 13 bases. The CDR3 contains 14 residues. The germline V gene has CDR1 KGHDR and CDR2 SFDVKD.